This paragraph reports one TCR beta chain. The V gene's germline CDR1 is LGHDT and CDR2 YNNKEL (reference sequence). This CDR3 comprises 14 residues. This entry comes from a study of blood T cell repertoires in COVID-19. Overall study: Acute-phase and convalescent COVID-19 samples originated in the United States, Italy and Spain.

Original processing notes: Counts of nucleated cells, estimated from reference gene primer amplification, were obtained. Method: immunoSEQ multiplex PCR; TCRdb's copy keeps in-frame clones and lacks some. V, J and clone size are taken as reported in that table, and D and trimming were inferred from the DNA itself. This sample has 65,000 to 70,000 clones, with around 88% found just once. The sequencing sample was made of peripheral blood. The TCR sequence derives from a woman of 80 years or more with acute or convalescent COVID-19. The J gene is TRBJ2-3, the V gene TRBV3-1 (or the pseudogene TRBV3-2); tentative D call: TRBD2 (7 bases). This CDR3 reads CATVDGGPTDTQYF. Here the CDR3 DNA reads TGTGCTACGGTCGACGGGGGGCCCACAGATACGCAGTATTTT.